This T cell receptor (beta chain) stems from a study of blood T cells in healthy people across ages (dated by TCRdb to about 2015). Study-level background: In model experiments, template switching captured about one uniquely barcoded TCR beta cDNA molecule for every two T cells. To track age-related changes in TCR beta repertoire diversity, the study relied on deep sequencing normalized with unique cDNA molecular identifiers. Donors were grouped into four age groups: young (average approximately 16 years), middle-aged (39), aged (roughly 67) and long-lived (about 82). Donors of different ages were randomly distributed across sequencing lanes to avoid experimental bias. For two donors (one aged 18 to 30 and one aged 80 or older), the study analyzed two additional independent replicas of 1 million unique cDNA reads from the same blood draw. Results the study describes overall, beyond this receptor: The percentage of naive T cells measured by flow cytometry correlated strongly with observed TCR beta diversity. Because donor CMV infection status was unknown, age-related changes in expanded clonotypes were potentially confounded. The long-lived group showed more naive CD4+ T cells, fewer expanded clones and increased TCR diversity than the aged group, suggesting age selection. Observed TCR beta diversity per million T cells fell roughly linearly with age, and a significant reduction was already apparent by age about 43. Estimates of total diversity based on one million sequenced T cells were considered lower bounds and underestimates. Conclusive comparison of naive and antigen-experienced compartments was prevented by the profiling of bulk unsorted PBMCs.

The CDR3 starts with the cysteine, ends with the phenylalanine, and has 16 residues. Only CDR3 DNA is held: 48 bases, read in frame from base 1. Sequences SGHVS (CDR1) and FNYEAQ (CDR2) are obtained from the germline V gene. Trimming accounts for 1 base at V and 0 bases at J, while the number of junction bases matched to no gene is 4. Libraries were built with 5' RACE. Sequenced on an Illumina HiSeq 2500. A second about 7 to 12 cycle PCR used a sample-barcoded 5' primer and a J-beta primer mix. A template-switch 5' adaptor carrying 12 random nucleotides introduced a unique molecular identifier onto each TCR beta cDNA molecule. At least 3 million CDR3-containing paired-end reads were obtained from each sample. First-strand cDNA synthesis was performed from all RNA using the Mint cDNA synthesis kit, with priming by a TRBC-specific oligonucleotide. All cDNA was treated with uracil-DNA glycosylase and then went through a first 18-cycle PCR with the universal primers M1SS and BC2_uni_R. Per the original workflow: For normalization, 1 million high-quality reads, each with a distinct molecular identifier, were randomly selected from each sample. Instead of being binned into consensus sequences, reads with shared molecular identifiers were discarded. CDR3 identification, clonotype clustering and error correction used MiTCR with a Q25 quality threshold and the strictest error-elimination algorithm. A nonparametric unseen species model using Euler transformation provided a lower-bound estimate of total TCR beta diversity. In TCRdb, the public reads were trimmed at Q25 with fastp and aligned with MiXCR, with productive beta chains retained. One record per CDR3 amino acid sequence lists the most common genes and DNA. TCRdb's processing, not the authors', yielded these V and J calls. The sample profile shows roughly 1.6 million distinct CDR3 sequences; approximately 32% of them were found once. The leading ten clones occupy about 11% of the sample.

At least ten counts were recorded for this clonotype. Its antigen specificity is not known. Base qualities were left out, and no much larger clone turns up one base away. Systemically healthy Caucasian individuals from Russia, some 36 in total and aged about 6 to 100 years, were included as donors. Ten milliliters of peripheral blood were drawn from each donor into EDTA-treated Vacutainer tubes. Ficoll-Paque density-gradient centrifugation was used to isolate PBMCs, with at least 7 million per sample. Trizol reagent was used to extract total RNA from the PBMCs, yielding at least 5.5 micrograms per sample. For every donor, flow cytometry on a PBMC aliquot measured the percentage of naive CD45RAhigh/CD27high T cells.

The sample comprised blood. The rearranged chain carries TRBV7-6 and TRBJ2-3; 7 bases in the junction line up with TRBD1. The source is a woman aged 30 to 39 in good health. The DNA sequence reads TGTGCCAGCAGCTTAGACAGGGGCGGTAGCACAGATACGCAGTATTTT. This sequence encodes CASSLDRGGSTDTQYF.